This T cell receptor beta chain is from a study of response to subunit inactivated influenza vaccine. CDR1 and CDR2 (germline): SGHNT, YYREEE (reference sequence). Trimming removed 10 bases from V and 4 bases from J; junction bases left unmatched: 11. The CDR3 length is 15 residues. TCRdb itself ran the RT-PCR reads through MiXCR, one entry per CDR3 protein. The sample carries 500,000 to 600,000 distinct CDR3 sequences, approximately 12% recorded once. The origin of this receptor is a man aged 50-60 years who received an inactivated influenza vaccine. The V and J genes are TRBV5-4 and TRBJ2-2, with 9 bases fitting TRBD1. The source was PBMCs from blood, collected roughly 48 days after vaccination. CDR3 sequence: CAVTLGTGLTGELFF. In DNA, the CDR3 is TGTGCCGTAACCCTCGGGACAGGGCTCACCGGGGAGCTGTTTTTT. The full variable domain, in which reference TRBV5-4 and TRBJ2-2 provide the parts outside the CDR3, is ETGVTQSPTHLIKTRGQQVTLRCSSQSGHNTVSWYQQALGQGPQFIFQYYREEENGRGNFPPRFSGLQFPNYSSELNVNALELDDSALYLCAVTLGTGLTGELFFGEGSRLTVL.